The clone carrying this T cell receptor beta chain was observed many times. The sample comes from a study of early T cells in non-severe SARS-CoV-2 infection. Separate cDNA molecules each had unique molecular identifiers attached to them. TCRdb reanalysed the 5' RACE reads using MiXCR and keeps one entry per CDR3 protein. The table shows around 57,000 distinct CDR3 sequences, with around 5.7% occurring only once. This CDR3 contains 14 residues. Germline CDR1 MDHEN, CDR2 SYDVKM. V was shortened by 5 bases and J by 7 bases, with 15 bases between the two germline ends. This receptor was taken from an adult who was a healthcare worker with PCR-confirmed SARS-CoV-2 infection or an uninfected control (not recorded which). The gene calls are TRBV28 and TRBJ1-5; unclear D gene. The sequenced sample was whole blood, obtained at baseline. The CDR3 region is CASSLPMTIQPQHF. CDR3 DNA sequence: TGTGCCAGCAGTCTCCCCATGACCATCCAGCCCCAGCATTTT.